These 21 T cell receptor beta chains share one sample of origin, sequenced in a study of cytomegalovirus exposure and HLA in healthy donors. PCR amplification relied on 60 Vbeta primers (plus 13 Jbeta primers). Sequenced by immunoSEQ multiplex PCR; TCRdb stores in-frame clones only, minus some. The sample lists about 87,000 clones; roughly 72% were seen once. The source material was PBMCs. These receptors all come from a man aged 25-45 years in good health and CMV-seropositive.

The chain uses TRBV7-9 and TRBJ1-4; no firm D call. Germline loops: CDR1 SEHNR, CDR2 FQNEAQ (reference sequence). Trimming cost V 3 bases and J 7 bases, with 12 bases left between them. The CDR3 totals 14 residues. The CDR3 spells CASSFSPSGEKLFF. The CDR3 DNA follows: TGTGCCAGCAGCTTCAGTCCCTCGGGTGAAAAACTGTTTTTT.

This rearrangement joins TRBV28 to TRBJ2-7; 7 bases align to TRBD1. Trimming at V came to 6 bases and at J to 1 base, leaving 3 bases not matched to a gene. The CDR3 runs to 13 residues. Germline CDR1 reads MDHEN; CDR2 reads SYDVKM. The CDR3 spells CASRRGLSYEQYF. For the CDR3, the DNA is TGTGCCAGCAGAAGGGGGCTATCCTACGAGCAGTACTTC.

The rearrangement uses TRBV6-1 and TRBJ1-2; D not certain. Trimming shortened V by 7 bases and J by 8 bases, and 17 bases separated the two germline ends. Germline CDR1 is MNHNS and CDR2 is SASEGT. CDR3 length: 13 amino acids. DNA of the CDR3: TGTGCCAGCATGCTTGTATTAATGCGAGGCTACACCTTC. It encodes CASMLVLMRGYTF.

The chain is built from TRBV29-1 and TRBJ2-3; the D gene is possibly TRBD1 (5 bases). The CDR3 length is 11 residues. The germline V gene encodes CDR1 SQVTM and CDR2 ANQGSEA. The germline V and J ends were trimmed by 7 bases and 4 bases, with 9 bases remaining between them. CDR3 amino acids: CSAQGADTQYF. CDR3 bases: TGCAGCGCCCAGGGCGCAGATACGCAGTATTTT.

This clone turned up a few times. One end of the junction varies from germline; a read error may be responsible. The V and J genes are TRBV29-1 and TRBJ1-1, with D tentatively TRBD1 (5 bases). Per germline, CDR1 SQVTM and CDR2 ANQGSEA. The CDR3 runs 8 residues. This CDR3 is CSVEGGQF. The CDR3 bases are TGCAGCGTTGAAGGGGGCCAGTTT.

The chain couples TRBV5-1 to TRBJ2-2, with a tentative D call TRBD2 (6 bases). The CDR3 sequence is 14 residues long. With 7 bases removed from V and 6 bases from J, the gap between germline ends came to 16 bases. The germline gives CDR1 SGHRS, CDR2 YFSETQ. Here the CDR3 DNA reads TGCGCCAGCCCCCTCGCGCGGAGGGCCGGGGAGCTGTTTTTT. Translating it yields CASPLARRAGELFF.

This clone has a handful of counts. J is TRBJ2-7 and V is TRBV4-3; D possibly corresponds to TRBD2 (6 bases). The germline V gene has CDR1 LGHNA and CDR2 YSLEER. Trimming took off 0 bases at V and 0 bases at J, with 9 bases between the two ends. The CDR3 consists of 15 residues. CDR3 sequence: CASSQDGGSSYEQYF. In DNA, the CDR3 is TGCGCCAGCAGCCAAGACGGGGGTAGCTCCTACGAGCAGTACTTC.

This sequence joins TRBV7-6 and TRBJ2-1; D is unresolved. From germline, CDR1 is SGHVS and CDR2 FNYEAQ. The V end lost 2 bases, the J end lost 8 bases, and 13 bases lay between the germline ends. The CDR3 is 14 amino acids. The CDR3 sequence: CASSLKSRSYEQFF. The DNA for the CDR3 is TGTGCCAGCAGCTTAAAGAGTAGATCATATGAGCAGTTCTTC.

The chain links TRBV19 to TRBJ1-1, with 9 bases matching TRBD1. Trimming at V came to 6 bases and at J to 3 bases, leaving 5 bases not matched to a gene. The CDR3 runs 14 residues. Germline CDR1 reads LNHDA; CDR2 reads SQIVND (reference sequence). CDR3: CASRLTGGDTEAFF. CDR3 bases: TGTGCCAGTAGGTTGACAGGGGGGGACACTGAAGCTTTCTTT.

The rearrangement links TRBV2 to TRBJ2-3; 7 nucleotides agree with TRBD1. The V gene's germline CDR1 is SNHLY and CDR2 FYNNEI. The CDR3 consists of 14 residues. V trimming: 9 bases; J trimming: 7 bases; junction bases outside the gene matches: 13. The CDR3 nucleotides read TGTGCCAGTCCTCGGACCCAGGGGGAATATACGCAGTATTTT. It specifies CASPRTQGEYTQYF. The entire variable domain, with the rest obtained from reference TRBV2 and TRBJ2-3, is as follows: EPEVTQTPSHQVTQMGQEVILRCVPISNHLYFYWYRQILGQKVEFLVSFYNNEISEKSEIFDDQFSVERPDGSNFTLKIRSTKLEDSAMYFCASPRTQGEYTQYFGPGTRLTVL.

The genes are TRBV4-1 and TRBJ1-2, with D tentatively TRBD1 (5 bases). The CDR3 length is 17 residues. Germline loops: CDR1 MGHRA, CDR2 YSYEKL. Deletions cut 4 bases from V and 0 bases from J, with 18 bases between. DNA for the CDR3: TGCGCCAGCAGCCGCCCTGGGGAGGGGATAGCTAACTATGGCTACACCTTC. Its protein product is CASSRPGEGIANYGYTF.

This chain links TRBV6-5 with TRBJ2-7, with unresolved D. Looked up from germline, CDR1 is MNHEY and CDR2 is SVGAGI. The V and J ends lost 9 bases and 0 bases respectively, with 18 bases between them. The CDR3 is 15 residues long. The DNA for the CDR3 is TGTGCCAGTCAAACCCAACTCCCGCCCTCCTACGAGCAGTACTTC. This translates into CASQTQLPPSYEQYF.

CDR3 amino acids: CASSLSPVSGGQQGYEQYF. The CDR3 DNA reads as TGTGCCAGCAGTTTATCCCCTGTGAGCGGGGGCCAACAAGGCTACGAGCAGTACTTC. The chain recombines TRBV27 with TRBJ2-7; TRBD2 aligns across 8 bases. V was clipped by 0 bases and J by 3 bases; unmatched bases: 16. Per the germline V gene, CDR1 is MNHEY and CDR2 is SMNVEV (reference sequence). There are 19 residues in the CDR3.

The chain links TRBV10-3 to TRBJ2-7; 8 bases are a match to TRBD1. CDR1 is ENHRY, CDR2 SYGVKD, per germline. J was trimmed by 3 bases and V by 0 bases; bases with no gene match: 1. This CDR3 contains 14 residues. The CDR3 DNA is TGTGCCATCAGTGAGTCGACAGGGGACTACGAGCAGTACTTC. It yields the protein CAISESTGDYEQYF.

This clone was seen only once. The chain is built from TRBV5-1 and TRBJ2-5; 7 bases agree with TRBD1. CDR3 length equals 17 residues. V lost 0 bases to trimming and J lost 7 bases; unmatched junction nucleotides: 15. Looked up from germline, CDR1 is SGHRS and CDR2 is YFSETQ. CDR3 DNA: TGCGCCAGCAGCTTGGATTCCGGGACAGTCGATCGAGGGACCCAGTACTTC. Encoded protein: CASSLDSGTVDRGTQYF.

This clone has only a few counts. The chain carries TRBV11-3 and TRBJ2-5; 13 bases match TRBD2. The CDR3 is 18 residues long. The germline gives CDR1 SGHNT, CDR2 YENEEA. Trimming cost V 5 bases and J 4 bases; bases outside gene matches: 13. This CDR3 reads CASSKTSGGPSFTETQYF. The CDR3 nucleotides are TGTGCCAGCAGCAAGACTAGCGGGGGGCCGTCCTTTACAGAGACCCAGTACTTC. The variable domain in full, with the rest retrieved from reference TRBV11-3 and TRBJ2-5, is EAGVVQSPRYKIIEKKQPVAFWCNPISGHNTLYWYLQNLGQGPELLIRYENEEAVDDSQLPKDRFSAERLKGVDSTLKIQPAELGDSAVYLCASSKTSGGPSFTETQYFGPGTRLLVL.

This clone was found a few times. V and J are TRBV6-6 and TRBJ1-5, with 9 nucleotides matching TRBD1. Germline V gene data show CDR1 as MNHNY and CDR2 as SVGAGI (reference sequence). The CDR3 runs to 14 residues. V shed 7 bases, J shed 11 bases, and the junction held 12 bases outside the gene matches. CDR3 protein: CASIQGDREEAQHF. Written as DNA, the CDR3 is TGTGCCAGCATCCAGGGGGACAGGGAGGAAGCCCAGCATTTT.

The chain has TRBV6-1 and TRBJ1-5; D perhaps matches TRBD1 (5 bases). V lost 3 bases and J 4 bases, leaving 10 bases between the germline ends. Germline CDR1 is MNHNS and CDR2 is SASEGT. The CDR3 covers 14 residues. The CDR3 reads CASSEFPGNQPQHF. CDR3 sequence (DNA): TGTGCCAGCAGTGAGTTTCCAGGGAATCAGCCCCAGCATTTT.

This chain uses TRBV6-1 with TRBJ1-3, with a possible D match to TRBD1 (5 bases). Germline-derived CDR1 and CDR2 are MNHNS and SASEGT. V was clipped by 3 bases and J by 1 base, with 10 bases between them. This CDR3 comprises 15 residues. This CDR3 is CASSDLSGSGNTIYF. The CDR3 coding sequence is TGTGCCAGCAGTGACCTATCAGGGTCTGGAAACACCATATATTTT.

The chain uses TRBV7-2 and TRBJ2-7; 9 bases map to TRBD2. V lost 5 bases to trimming and J lost 2 bases; unmatched junction nucleotides: 7. CDR3 length: 15 residues. Germline V gene data show CDR1 as SGHTA and CDR2 as FQGNSA. The CDR3 sequence is CASSPRLAEAYEQYF. The CDR3 coding sequence is TGTGCCAGCAGCCCTAGACTAGCGGAAGCCTACGAGCAGTACTTC.

This sequence joins TRBV18 and TRBJ2-3; D gene ambiguous. From germline, CDR1 is KGHSH and CDR2 LQKENI. The CDR3 covers 13 residues. Trimming left V 6 bases short and J 1 base short, with 8 bases between. In DNA form, the CDR3 reads TGTGCCAGCTCCCTACCGGGCACAGATACGCAGTATTTT. It yields the protein CASSLPGTDTQYF.